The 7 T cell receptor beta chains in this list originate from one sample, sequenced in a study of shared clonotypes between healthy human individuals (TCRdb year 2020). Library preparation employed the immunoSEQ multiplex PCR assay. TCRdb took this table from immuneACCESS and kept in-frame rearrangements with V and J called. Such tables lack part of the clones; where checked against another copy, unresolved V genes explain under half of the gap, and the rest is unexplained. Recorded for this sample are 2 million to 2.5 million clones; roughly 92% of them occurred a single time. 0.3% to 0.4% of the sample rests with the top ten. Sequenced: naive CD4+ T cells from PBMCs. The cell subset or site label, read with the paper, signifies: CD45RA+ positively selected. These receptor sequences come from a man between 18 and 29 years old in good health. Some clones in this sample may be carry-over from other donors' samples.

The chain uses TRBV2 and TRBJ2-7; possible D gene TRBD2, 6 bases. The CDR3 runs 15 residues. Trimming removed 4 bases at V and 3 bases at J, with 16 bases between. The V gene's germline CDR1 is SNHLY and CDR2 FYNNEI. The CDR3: CASSGLASTFYEQYF. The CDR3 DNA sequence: TGTGCCAGCAGTGGGCTAGCGAGCACCTTCTACGAGCAGTACTTC.

DNA for the CDR3: TGTGCCAGCACCCCTCCGGAGACAGTATATGGCTACACCTTC. Encoded protein: CASTPPETVYGYTF. The V gene is TRBV28, the J gene TRBJ1-2, with D possibly being TRBD1 (5 bases). The germline V gene has CDR1 MDHEN and CDR2 SYDVKM. V lost 7 bases and J 5 bases, leaving 17 bases between the germline ends. CDR3 size: 14 residues.

CDR3 region: CASSDTTSGSRYEQFF. CDR3 sequence (DNA): TGTGCCAGCAGCGACACAACTAGCGGGAGTCGTTATGAGCAGTTCTTC. V usage is TRBV2 and J usage is TRBJ2-1; 11 bases fit TRBD2. The CDR3 runs 16 residues. CDR1 is SNHLY, CDR2 FYNNEI, per germline. V gave up 6 bases and J gave up 8 bases; unmatched junction bases: 12.

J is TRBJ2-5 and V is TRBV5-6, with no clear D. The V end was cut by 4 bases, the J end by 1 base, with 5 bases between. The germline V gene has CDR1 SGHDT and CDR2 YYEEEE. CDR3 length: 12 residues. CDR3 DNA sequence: TGTGCCAGCAGCAGACTCCAAGAGACCCAGTACTTC. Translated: CASSRLQETQYF.

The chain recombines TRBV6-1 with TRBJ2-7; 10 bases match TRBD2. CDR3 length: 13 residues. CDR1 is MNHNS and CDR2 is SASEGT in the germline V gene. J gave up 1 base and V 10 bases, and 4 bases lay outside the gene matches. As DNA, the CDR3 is TGTGCCACCGGACTAGCGGCGTCCTACGAGCAGTACTTC. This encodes CATGLAASYEQYF.

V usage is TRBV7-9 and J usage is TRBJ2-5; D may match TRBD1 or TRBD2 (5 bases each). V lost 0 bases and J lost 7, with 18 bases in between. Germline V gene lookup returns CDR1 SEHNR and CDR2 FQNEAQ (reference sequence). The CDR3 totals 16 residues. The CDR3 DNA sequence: TGTGCCAGCAGCTTAGCCGACCGGGGCGGTTTGAGGACCCAGTACTTC. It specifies CASSLADRGGLRTQYF. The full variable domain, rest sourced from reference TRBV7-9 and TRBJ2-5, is DTGVSQNPRHKITKRGQNVTFRCDPISEHNRLYWYRQTLGQGPEFLTYFQNEAQLEKSRLLSDRFSAERPKGSFSTLEIQRTEQGDSAMYLCASSLADRGGLRTQYFGPGTRLLVL.

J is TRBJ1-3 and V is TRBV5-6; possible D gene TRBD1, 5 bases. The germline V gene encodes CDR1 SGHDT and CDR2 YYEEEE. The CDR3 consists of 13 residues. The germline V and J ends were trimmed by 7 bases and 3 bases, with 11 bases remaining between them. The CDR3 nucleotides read TGTGCCAGCCGCTGGGGGGGTGGAAACACCATATATTTT. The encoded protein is CASRWGGGNTIYF.